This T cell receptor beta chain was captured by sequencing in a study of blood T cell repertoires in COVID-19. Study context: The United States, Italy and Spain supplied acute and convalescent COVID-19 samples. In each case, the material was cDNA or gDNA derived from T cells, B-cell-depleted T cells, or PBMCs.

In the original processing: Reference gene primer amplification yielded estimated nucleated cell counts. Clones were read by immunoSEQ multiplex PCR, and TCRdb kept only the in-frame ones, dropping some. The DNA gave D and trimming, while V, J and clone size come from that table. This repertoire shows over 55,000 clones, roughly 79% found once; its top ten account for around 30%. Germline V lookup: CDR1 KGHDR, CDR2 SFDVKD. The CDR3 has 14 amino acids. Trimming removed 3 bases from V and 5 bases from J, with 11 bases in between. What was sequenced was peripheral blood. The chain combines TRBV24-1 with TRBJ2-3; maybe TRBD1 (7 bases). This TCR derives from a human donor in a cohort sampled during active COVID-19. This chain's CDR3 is CATSDPQGGDTQYF. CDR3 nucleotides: TGTGCCACCAGTGATCCGCAGGGGGGAGATACGCAGTATTTT.